Below are 32 T cell receptor beta chains sequenced from a single sample in a study of T cells in localized non-small cell lung cancer. The protocol was immunoSEQ multiplex PCR, while the TCRdb copy is restricted to in-frame clones and leaves out a portion. The sample has some 11,000 clones; roughly 90% are singletons. Source: peripheral blood, taken before any cancer treatment. These receptors were collected from a male donor older than 55 with stage III lung adenocarcinoma.

The gene calls are TRBV5-1 and TRBJ2-6; 12 bases map to TRBD2. The junction had 10 bases not matched to a gene; V was cut back by 5 bases and J by 1 base. The CDR3 has 19 residues. The germline CDR1 and CDR2 sequences are SGHRS and YFSETQ. As DNA, the CDR3 is TGCGCCAGCAGGTTCCTAGCGGGAGGGTCAACGTCTGGGGCCAACGTCCTGACTTTC. Residues: CASRFLAGGSTSGANVLTF. The whole variable domain, remainder taken from reference TRBV5-1 and TRBJ2-6, is KAGVTQTPRYLIKTRGQQVTLSCSPISGHRSVSWYQQTPGQGLQFLFEYFSETQRNKGNFPGRFSGRQFSNSRSEMNVSTLELGDSALYLCASRFLAGGSTSGANVLTFGAGSRLTVL.

The chain carries TRBV6-5 and TRBJ1-5; D gene unclear. Germline loops: CDR1 MNHEY, CDR2 SVGAGI. Trimming stripped 2 bases from V and 5 bases from J, with 7 bases between. The CDR3 is made up of 13 amino acids. CDR3 amino acids: CASSYEGDQPQHF. In DNA form, the CDR3 reads TGTGCCAGCAGTTACGAGGGAGATCAGCCCCAGCATTTT.

This sequence joins TRBV29-1 and TRBJ2-1, with TRBD1 identical over 7 bases. This CDR3 has 13 amino acids. Germline values: CDR1 SQVTM, CDR2 ANQGSEA. V lost 3 bases to trimming and J lost 9 bases; unmatched junction nucleotides: 8. CDR3 bases: TGCAGCGTTGAGGGTACAGGGGTCATTGAGCAGTTCTTC. It specifies CSVEGTGVIEQFF.

The chain combines TRBV28 with TRBJ2-1, with D possibly TRBD1 on 6 matching bases. Germline CDR1 reads MDHEN; CDR2 reads SYDVKM. Trimming shortened V by 4 bases and J by 2 bases, and 9 bases separated the two germline ends. This CDR3 comprises 14 residues. CDR3 protein: CASSYRAPYNEQFF. CDR3 in DNA: TGTGCCAGCAGTTACAGGGCTCCCTACAATGAGCAGTTCTTC.

The chain carries TRBV23-1 and TRBJ2-3; D might be TRBD2 (6 bases). TRBV23-1 is an ORF, and what it does is uncertain. The CDR3 extends over 13 amino acids. The ends were cut back, 7 bases at V and 7 bases at J, with 15 bases in the middle. Written as DNA, the CDR3 is TGCGCCAGCAAGCTAGCGTGTGCTAATACGCAGTATTTT. Residues: CASKLACANTQYF.

Here the CDR3 reads CASRRDRVQPQHF. CDR3 nucleotides: TGTGCCAGCAGAAGGGACAGGGTTCAGCCCCAGCATTTT. The gene calls are TRBV6-9 and TRBJ1-5, with TRBD1 identical over 9 bases. Germline V gives CDR1 MNHGY, CDR2 SVAAGI. The CDR3 spans 13 residues. Trimming took 6 bases from V and 6 from J; bases not matched to a gene: 3.

V is TRBV15 and J is TRBJ2-1; possibly TRBD2 for D (6 bases). CDR1 is LNHNV and CDR2 is YYDKDF in the germline V gene (reference sequence). This CDR3 comprises 14 residues. Between the trimmed V and J ends, which lost 0 bases and 7 bases, there was a span of 10 bases. The CDR3 nucleotides read TGTGCCACCAGCAGAGACCCCGGGACTAATGAGCAGTTCTTC. Translating it yields CATSRDPGTNEQFF.

J is TRBJ1-2 and V is TRBV7-2; no firm D call. The CDR3 covers 13 residues. V was cut by 0 bases and J by 8 bases, with 10 bases left in between. Germline V gene lookup returns CDR1 SGHTA and CDR2 FQGNSA. The CDR3 coding sequence is TGTGCCAGCAGCTTAGCACGGTCTTACGGCTACACCTTC. As protein: CASSLARSYGYTF.

The rearrangement joins TRBV30 to TRBJ2-7, with TRBD2 identical over 9 bases. Germline CDR1 and CDR2: GTSNPN and SVGIG (reference sequence). The trim removed 2 bases at V and 3 bases at J, leaving 2 bases unmatched. The CDR3 sequence is 13 residues long. The CDR3 DNA reads TGTGCCTGGAGTTCGACTAGCGGCTACGAGCAGTACTTC. Translation: CAWSSTSGYEQYF. The complete variable domain, with remaining parts taken from reference TRBV30 and TRBJ2-7, reads SQTIHQWPATLVQPVGSPLSLECTVEGTSNPNLYWYRQAAGRGLQLLFYSVGIGQISSEVPQNLSASRPQDRQFILSSKKLLLSDSGFYLCAWSSTSGYEQYFGPGTRLTVT.

The chain uses TRBV5-6 and TRBJ1-5, with 7 bases fitting TRBD1. This CDR3 contains 13 residues. Per the germline V gene, CDR1 is SGHDT and CDR2 is YYEEEE. After removal of 6 bases from V and 7 bases from J, the junction contained 7 bases not matched to a gene. This chain's CDR3 is CASTRGGTQPQHF. In DNA form, the CDR3 reads TGTGCCAGCACCAGGGGGGGGACCCAGCCCCAGCATTTT. The full variable domain, its missing parts supplied by reference TRBV5-6 and TRBJ1-5, is DAGVTQSPTHLIKTRGQQVTLRCSPKSGHDTVSWYQQALGQGPQFIFQYYEEEERQRGNFPDRFSGHQFPNYSSELNVNALLLGDSALYLCASTRGGTQPQHFGDGTRLSIL.

The rearrangement joins TRBV28 to TRBJ2-4, with 7 bases matching TRBD2. The V gene end was trimmed by 2 bases and the J gene end by 1 base; junction bases not matched to a gene: 8. The CDR3 totals 17 residues. Germline-derived CDR1 and CDR2 are MDHEN and SYDVKM. The CDR3 sequence is CASSLRVKGGAKNIQYF. DNA for the CDR3: TGTGCCAGCAGTTTACGCGTCAAGGGAGGGGCCAAAAACATTCAGTACTTC.

J is TRBJ2-1 and V is TRBV5-5; either TRBD1 or TRBD2 may fit D (5 bases each). The CDR3 loop spans 15 amino acids. Trimming took 6 bases from V and 9 from J, leaving 22 bases between them. Germline V CDR1 and CDR2: SGHKS, YYEKEE (reference sequence). In nucleotides, the CDR3 is TGTGCCAGCAAGCTACGGACTCCGACTCAGGGTGAGCAGTTCTTC. Amino acids: CASKLRTPTQGEQFF.

J is TRBJ2-2 and V is TRBV27; weak D call: TRBD1 (5 bases). Trimming stripped 5 bases from V and 6 bases from J, with 25 bases between. The CDR3 is 18 residues long. Germline CDR1 is MNHEY and CDR2 is SMNVEV (reference sequence). The CDR3 reads CASSPVTGLTYHPGELFF. The CDR3 bases are TGTGCCAGCAGTCCCGTTACAGGCCTTACTTATCACCCCGGGGAGCTGTTTTTT.

The J gene is TRBJ2-2, the V gene TRBV14; TRBD2 agrees at 13 bases. V gave up 5 bases and J gave up 5 bases; unmatched junction bases: 5. The CDR3 has 16 amino acids. Germline CDR1 reads SGHDN; CDR2 reads FVKESK. The CDR3 spells CASSGLAGVRTGELFF. The CDR3 nucleotides read TGTGCCAGCAGCGGACTAGCGGGAGTTCGGACCGGGGAGCTGTTTTTT.

This rearrangement joins TRBV7-4 to TRBJ1-2; a weak D match, TRBD1 (6 bases). CDR3 size: 14 residues. CDR1 is SGHVT, CDR2 SQSDAQ, per germline. Trimming cost V 1 base and J 4 bases, with 10 bases left between them. CDR3 sequence (DNA): TGTGCCAGCAGCTTAGTCCAGGGGACCTATGGCTACACCTTC. Translation: CASSLVQGTYGYTF.

CDR3 nucleotide sequence: TGTGCCAGCAGTACTAACTATGGCTACACCTTC. Its protein is CASSTNYGYTF. The chain combines TRBV6-1 with TRBJ1-2; no reliable D call. The CDR3 is made up of 11 amino acids. Trimming took 5 bases from V and 0 from J, leaving 1 base between them. In germline, CDR1 is MNHNS, CDR2 SASEGT.

The V and J genes are TRBV18 and TRBJ2-7; a weak D match, TRBD1 (5 bases). This CDR3 is 14 amino acids long. The V end was cut by 2 bases, the J end by 6 bases, with 14 bases between. Germline loops: CDR1 KGHSH, CDR2 LQKENI. CDR3 protein: CASSPVSQGTEQYF. CDR3 coding DNA: TGTGCCAGCTCACCAGTGAGCCAGGGTACCGAGCAGTACTTC.

The gene calls are TRBV5-6 and TRBJ1-2; D might be TRBD1 (5 bases). The V end lost 1 base, the J end lost 6 bases, and 16 bases lay between the germline ends. Germline CDR1 reads SGHDT; CDR2 reads YYEEEE. CDR3 length: 15 residues. The CDR3 loop reads CASSLLGRVRDGYTF. For the CDR3, the DNA is TGTGCCAGCAGCTTGTTGGGCAGGGTCCGGGATGGCTACACCTTC. The whole variable domain, filled in from reference TRBV5-6 and TRBJ1-2, reads DAGVTQSPTHLIKTRGQQVTLRCSPKSGHDTVSWYQQALGQGPQFIFQYYEEEERQRGNFPDRFSGHQFPNYSSELNVNALLLGDSALYLCASSLLGRVRDGYTFGSGTRLTVV.

Regarding this clone: The sample has other DNA sequences that encode this CDR3 too. The V call is TRBV7-2, the J call TRBJ2-1; 11 nucleotides align to TRBD2. J gave up 3 bases and V 5 bases, and 3 bases lay outside the gene matches. The CDR3 runs 15 residues. The germline V gene encodes CDR1 SGHTA and CDR2 FQGNSA. CDR3 sequence (DNA): TGTGCCAGCAGCCCAACTAGCGGGGGCTACAATGAGCAGTTCTTC. Protein sequence: CASSPTSGGYNEQFF.

The V call is TRBV6-4, the J call TRBJ2-1; D gene uncertain. The CDR3 spans 14 residues. With 2 bases removed from V and 4 bases from J, the gap between germline ends came to 9 bases. Germline loops: CDR1 MRHNA, CDR2 SNTAGT. The CDR3 is CASSDPPQYNEQFF. CDR3 in DNA: TGTGCCAGCAGTGACCCCCCTCAGTACAATGAGCAGTTCTTC.

The chain uses TRBV18 and TRBJ2-1; 9 positions match TRBD2. This CDR3 has 17 amino acids. Germline V gene data show CDR1 as KGHSH and CDR2 as LQKENI. V shed 2 bases and J 4 bases; nucleotides not matched to a gene: 9. The DNA of the CDR3 is TGTGCCAGCTCACCAAGGCTAGCGGGATCAGGGTACAATGAGCAGTTCTTC. It specifies CASSPRLAGSGYNEQFF.

In DNA, the CDR3 is TGTGCCAGCAGTCGAGACAGAGACTATGAAAAACTGTTTTTT. Its translation is CASSRDRDYEKLFF. The chain employs TRBV7-2 and TRBJ1-4, with D possibly matching TRBD1 (5 bases). Trimming stripped 6 bases from V and 6 bases from J, with 14 bases between. The CDR3 contains 14 residues. Germline lookup yields CDR1 SGHTA and CDR2 FQGNSA.

The chain recombines TRBV7-8 with TRBJ1-1; possible D gene TRBD1, 6 bases. This CDR3 has 13 residues. Germline CDR1 and CDR2: SGHVS and FQNEAQ. V was trimmed by 4 bases and J by 4 bases, leaving 10 bases between them. CDR3 region: CASSYAQGTEAFF. In nucleotides, the CDR3 is TGTGCCAGCAGCTACGCACAGGGCACTGAAGCTTTCTTT.

Sample share makes this clone medium-sized. The J gene is TRBJ1-2, the V gene TRBV29-1, with 7 nucleotides matching TRBD1. The germline gives CDR1 SQVTM, CDR2 ANQGSEA. The CDR3 is made up of 13 amino acids. J was trimmed by 6 bases and V by 7 bases; bases with no gene match: 11. CDR3 residues: CSASTRQGDGYTF. The CDR3, as DNA: TGCAGCGCTTCTACGAGACAGGGCGATGGCTACACCTTC. Full variable domain (rest looked up from reference TRBV29-1 and TRBJ1-2): SAVISQKPSRDICQRGTSLTIQCQVDSQVTMMFWYRQQPGQSLTLIATANQGSEATYESGFVIDKFPISRPNLTFSTLTVSNMSPEDSSIYLCSASTRQGDGYTFGSGTRLTVV.

The V and J genes are TRBV2 and TRBJ1-1; D is undetermined. CDR1 is SNHLY, CDR2 FYNNEI, per germline. The CDR3 totals 15 residues. Trimming shortened V by 2 bases and J by 2 bases, and 12 bases separated the two germline ends. CDR3: CASSEKLGGNTEAFF. In DNA form, the CDR3 reads TGTGCCAGCAGTGAAAAGTTGGGCGGAAACACTGAAGCTTTCTTT.

The genes are TRBV2 and TRBJ2-1, with 7 bases lining up with TRBD2. V lost 4 bases to trimming and J lost 10 bases; unmatched junction nucleotides: 7. Germline V gene data show CDR1 as SNHLY and CDR2 as FYNNEI. This CDR3 has 13 residues. The CDR3 loop reads CASSVDSGGEQFF. For the CDR3, the DNA is TGTGCCAGCAGTGTTGACTCCGGGGGGGAGCAGTTCTTC.

The chain joins TRBV5-6 to TRBJ1-5; possibly TRBD1 for D (5 bases). Germline CDR1 is SGHDT and CDR2 is YYEEEE. The CDR3 has 16 residues. The V gene lost 2 bases and the J gene lost 3 bases, with 15 bases spanning the gap. The CDR3 loop is CASSLRHQGYNQPQHF. The DNA for the CDR3 is TGTGCCAGCAGCTTACGGCACCAGGGTTACAATCAGCCCCAGCATTTT.

This chain joins TRBV7-2 and TRBJ1-1, with D tentatively TRBD1 (5 bases). Germline assignment: CDR1 SGHTA and CDR2 FQGNSA. The V gene lost 4 bases and the J gene lost 4 bases, with 13 bases spanning the gap. The CDR3 consists of 14 residues. CDR3 coding DNA: TGTGCCAGCAGCTCAGGGATCTTGGCCACTGAAGCTTTCTTT. Its protein is CASSSGILATEAFF. Supplemented by reference TRBV7-2 and TRBJ1-1, the full variable domain reads GAGVSQSPSNKVTEKGKDVELRCDPISGHTALYWYRQSLGQGLEFLIYFQGNSAPDKSGLPSDRFSAERTGGSVSTLTIQRTQQEDSAVYLCASSSGILATEAFFGQGTRLTVV.

The CDR3 spells CASAEETQYF. CDR3 nucleotides: TGTGCCAGCGCAGAAGAGACCCAGTACTTC. The V gene is TRBV6-9, the J gene TRBJ2-5, with D unresolved. The CDR3 contains 10 residues. Trimming cost V 8 bases and J 3 bases, with 4 bases left between them. In germline, CDR1 is MNHGY, CDR2 SVAAGI.

The chain is built from TRBV30 and TRBJ1-1; 7 nucleotides match TRBD1. With V trimmed by 5 bases and J by 5 bases, 8 bases remained unmatched. The germline gives CDR1 GTSNPN, CDR2 SVGIG (reference sequence). This CDR3 has 13 residues. CDR3 region: CAWVGQSFTEAFF. The CDR3, as DNA: TGTGCCTGGGTGGGACAGTCGTTTACTGAAGCTTTCTTT.

The chain combines TRBV5-4 with TRBJ2-3; TRBD2 matches at 13 bases. This CDR3 spans 16 amino acids. After removal of 4 bases from V and 6 bases from J, the junction contained 8 bases not matched to a gene. CDR1 and CDR2 (germline): SGHNT, YYREEE (reference sequence). For the CDR3, the DNA is TGTGCCAGCAGCCTAGGAGGACTAGCGGGAGTGGATACGCAGTATTTT. It codes for CASSLGGLAGVDTQYF.

This clone appeared a single time. The J gene is TRBJ2-2, the V gene TRBV19; 9 bases fit TRBD1. The trim removed 5 bases at V and 2 bases at J, leaving 3 bases unmatched. The CDR3 length is 15 residues. Germline CDR1 LNHDA, CDR2 SQIVND (reference sequence). The CDR3 protein is CASSPGQGNTGELFF. For the CDR3, the DNA is TGTGCCAGTAGTCCGGGACAGGGAAACACCGGGGAGCTGTTTTTT.